The source of this T cell receptor (beta chain) is a study of siplizumab effects on memory and regulatory T cells. Germline lookup yields CDR1 SGHNT and CDR2 YYREEE (reference sequence). The V and J ends lost 0 bases and 7 bases, in that order; junction bases with no gene match: 3. The CDR3 consists of 13 residues. The repertoire was sequenced with immunoSEQ multiplex PCR; TCRdb's copy has only in-frame clones and lacks some. The sample includes some 87,000 clones, about 87% of them seen just once. The chain joins TRBV5-4 to TRBJ1-2, with 7 bases identical to TRBD1. The clonotype comes from a human donor in good health. Sequencing was carried out using CD4+ T cells sorted from blood. CDR3 nucleotides: TGTGCCAGCAGCTTGGCAGGGGGGACTGGCTACACCTTC. Residues: CASSLAGGTGYTF.